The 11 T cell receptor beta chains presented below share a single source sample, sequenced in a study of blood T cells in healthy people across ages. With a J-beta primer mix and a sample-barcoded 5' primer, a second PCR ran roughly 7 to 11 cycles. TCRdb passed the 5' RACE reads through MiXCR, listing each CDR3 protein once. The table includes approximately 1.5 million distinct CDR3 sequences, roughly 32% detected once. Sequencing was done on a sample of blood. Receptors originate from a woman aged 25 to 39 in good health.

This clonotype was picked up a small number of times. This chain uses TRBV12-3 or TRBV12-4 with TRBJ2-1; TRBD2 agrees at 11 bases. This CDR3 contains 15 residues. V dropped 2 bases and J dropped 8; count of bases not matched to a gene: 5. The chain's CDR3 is CASSLLAGGRDEQFF. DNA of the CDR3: TGTGCCAGCAGTTTACTAGCGGGGGGAAGGGATGAGCAGTTCTTC.

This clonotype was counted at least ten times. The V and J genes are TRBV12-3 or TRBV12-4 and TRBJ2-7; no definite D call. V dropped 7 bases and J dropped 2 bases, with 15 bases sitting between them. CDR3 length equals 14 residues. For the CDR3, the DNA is TGTGCCAGCACAGAAGCCAGTGCAACCTACGAGCAGTACTTC. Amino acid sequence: CASTEASATYEQYF.

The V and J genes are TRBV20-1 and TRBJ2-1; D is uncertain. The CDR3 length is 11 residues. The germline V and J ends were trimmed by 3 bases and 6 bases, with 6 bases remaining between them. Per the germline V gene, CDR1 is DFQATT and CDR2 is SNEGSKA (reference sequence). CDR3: CSASPLNEQFF. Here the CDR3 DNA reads TGCAGTGCTAGCCCACTCAATGAGCAGTTCTTC.

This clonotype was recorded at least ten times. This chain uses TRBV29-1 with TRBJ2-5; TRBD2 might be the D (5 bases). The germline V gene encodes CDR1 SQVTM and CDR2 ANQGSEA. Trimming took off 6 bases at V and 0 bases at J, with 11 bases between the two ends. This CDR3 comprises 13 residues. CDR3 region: CSVPSGNQETQYF. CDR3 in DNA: TGCAGCGTACCCAGCGGAAACCAAGAGACCCAGTACTTC.

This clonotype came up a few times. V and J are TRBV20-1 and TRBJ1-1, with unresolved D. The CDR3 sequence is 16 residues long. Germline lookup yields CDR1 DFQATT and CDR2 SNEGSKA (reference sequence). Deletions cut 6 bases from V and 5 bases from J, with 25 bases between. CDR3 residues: CSAHPRGGAGRTEAFF. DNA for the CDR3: TGCAGTGCGCACCCCCGTGGCGGAGCCGGGAGGACTGAAGCTTTCTTT.

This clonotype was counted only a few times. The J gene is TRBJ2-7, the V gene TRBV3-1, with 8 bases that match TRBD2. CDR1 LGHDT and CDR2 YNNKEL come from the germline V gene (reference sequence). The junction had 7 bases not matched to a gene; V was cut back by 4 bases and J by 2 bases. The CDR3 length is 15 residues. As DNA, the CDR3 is TGTGCCAGCAGCCCGGGGGGGGAGTTGACCTACGAGCAGTACTTC. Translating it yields CASSPGGELTYEQYF.

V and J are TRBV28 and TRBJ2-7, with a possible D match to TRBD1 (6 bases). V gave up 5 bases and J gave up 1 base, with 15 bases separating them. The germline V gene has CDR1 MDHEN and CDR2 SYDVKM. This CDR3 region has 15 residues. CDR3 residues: CASSHRQERSYEQYF. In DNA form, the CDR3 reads TGTGCCAGCAGTCATCGACAGGAGCGGTCCTACGAGCAGTACTTC.

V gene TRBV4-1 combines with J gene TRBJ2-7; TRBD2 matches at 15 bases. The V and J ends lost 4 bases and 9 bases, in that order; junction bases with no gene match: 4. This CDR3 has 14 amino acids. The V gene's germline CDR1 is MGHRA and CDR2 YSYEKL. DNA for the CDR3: TGCGCCAGCAGCCCGGGACTAGCGGGAGGATGGCAGTACTTC. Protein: CASSPGLAGGWQYF.

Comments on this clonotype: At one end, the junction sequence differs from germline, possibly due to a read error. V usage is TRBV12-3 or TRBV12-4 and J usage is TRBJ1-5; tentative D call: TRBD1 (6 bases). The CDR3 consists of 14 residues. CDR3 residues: CAGSLAGGDQPQHF. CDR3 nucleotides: TGTGCCGGCAGTTTAGCGGGGGGCGATCAGCCCCAGCATTTT.

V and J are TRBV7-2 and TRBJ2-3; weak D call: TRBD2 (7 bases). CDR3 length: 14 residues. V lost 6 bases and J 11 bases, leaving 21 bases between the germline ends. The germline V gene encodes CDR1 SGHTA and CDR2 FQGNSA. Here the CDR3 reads CASRPGGASGMQYF. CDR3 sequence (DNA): TGTGCCAGCAGGCCTGGGGGGGCCTCGGGTATGCAGTATTTT.

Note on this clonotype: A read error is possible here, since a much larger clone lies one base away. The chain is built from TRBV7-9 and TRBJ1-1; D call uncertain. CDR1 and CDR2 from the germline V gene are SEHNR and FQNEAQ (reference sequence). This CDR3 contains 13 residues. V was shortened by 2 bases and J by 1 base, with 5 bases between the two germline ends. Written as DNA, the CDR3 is TGTGCCAGCAGCTTAAAATCGAACACTGAAGCTTTCTTT. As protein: CASSLKSNTEAFF.